These 22 T cell receptor beta chains share one sample of origin, sequenced in a study of control samples from healthy donors and cancer patients. Method: immunoSEQ multiplex PCR; TCRdb's copy keeps in-frame clones and lacks some. The sample carries 90,000 to 100,000 clones, around three quarters recorded once. Sequencing input: blood. These receptors were collected from a woman in her thirties in good health.

There are a few counts of this clone. The chain combines TRBV19 with TRBJ1-5; D remains unclear. Germline CDR1 reads LNHDA; CDR2 reads SQIVND (reference sequence). Trimming took 9 bases from V and 1 from J, leaving 16 bases between them. The CDR3 is 15 residues long. The CDR3 DNA sequence: TGTGCCAGCCGATCTTTTGAGCAGAGCAATCAGCCCCAGCATTTT. As protein: CASRSFEQSNQPQHF.

V is TRBV19 and J is TRBJ1-1, with 8 bases aligning to TRBD1. V lost 6 bases to trimming and J lost 7 bases; unmatched junction nucleotides: 1. Germline V lookup: CDR1 LNHDA, CDR2 SQIVND (reference sequence). The CDR3 extends over 11 amino acids. CDR3 sequence: CASRDRDEAFF. For the CDR3, the DNA is TGTGCCAGTAGGGACAGGGATGAAGCTTTCTTT.

This sequence joins TRBV6-5 and TRBJ2-2, with 8 bases matching TRBD1. Germline V gene sequence: CDR1 MNHEY, CDR2 SVGAGI. V was clipped by 5 bases and J by 2 bases; unmatched bases: 4. The CDR3 contains 15 residues. CDR3 protein: CASSPQGGNTGELFF. The CDR3, as DNA: TGTGCCAGCAGTCCACAGGGGGGAAACACCGGGGAGCTGTTTTTT.

V is TRBV11-2 and J is TRBJ1-3, with D possibly being TRBD1 (6 bases). Germline CDR1 is SGHAT and CDR2 is FQNNGV. The ends were cut back, 5 bases at V and 3 bases at J, with 17 bases in the middle. There are 16 residues in the CDR3. CDR3 nucleotide sequence: TGTGCCAGCAGCCCCACGGGACACCCGATTGGAAACACCATATATTTT. Encoded protein: CASSPTGHPIGNTIYF.

This chain connects TRBV2 to TRBJ2-1; 11 nucleotides agree with TRBD1. Germline V gene sequence: CDR1 SNHLY, CDR2 FYNNEI. V lost 6 bases to trimming and J lost 9 bases; unmatched junction nucleotides: 4. CDR3 length equals 13 residues. CDR3 protein: CASRRGTGGEQFF. The CDR3 nucleotides are TGTGCCAGCAGGCGAGGGACAGGGGGTGAGCAGTTCTTC.

V and J are TRBV7-2 and TRBJ2-5; 7 positions match TRBD2. The V gene end was trimmed by 5 bases and the J gene end by 10 bases; junction bases not matched to a gene: 7. Germline loops: CDR1 SGHTA, CDR2 FQGNSA. The CDR3 loop spans 12 amino acids. CDR3 in amino acids: CASSLRRGGQYF. The CDR3 nucleotides read TGTGCCAGCAGCCTCCGTCGCGGGGGCCAGTACTTC.

The chain combines TRBV5-4 with TRBJ2-7; weak D call: TRBD2 (6 bases). CDR3 size: 13 residues. V was cut by 5 bases and J by 6 bases, with 15 bases left in between. Germline V gives CDR1 SGHNT, CDR2 YYREEE (reference sequence). The CDR3 is CASRVSPGGEQYF. CDR3 nucleotide sequence: TGTGCCAGCAGGGTATCCCCCGGGGGCGAGCAGTACTTC.

This clone was detected once. This chain joins TRBV7-9 and TRBJ2-5; 9 nucleotides align to TRBD1. The ends lost 5 bases at V and 2 bases at J; junction bases unmatched: 9. Germline V gene data show CDR1 as SEHNR and CDR2 as FQNEAQ (reference sequence). The CDR3 is 16 residues long. CDR3 amino acids: CASSPPSGTGQETQYF. The CDR3 DNA sequence: TGTGCCAGCAGCCCCCCGTCGGGGACAGGGCAAGAGACCCAGTACTTC.

The chain joins TRBV23-1 to TRBJ1-2; 7 bases are shared with TRBD1. TRBV23-1 is noted as an ORF with a role that remains uncertain. This CDR3 is built from 14 residues. Trimming took 4 bases from V and 6 from J; bases not matched to a gene: 8. CDR3 sequence (DNA): TGCGCCAGCAGTCTCACCGGGACAGAAAATGGCTACACCTTC. This encodes CASSLTGTENGYTF.

Judged by abundance, this clone is medium-sized. The genes are TRBV7-2 and TRBJ1-4, with 8 bases that match TRBD1. CDR1 is SGHTA and CDR2 is FQGNSA in the germline V gene. CDR3 size: 14 residues. J was trimmed by 10 bases and V by 2 bases; bases with no gene match: 6. The CDR3: CASSLTWDRTKLFF. The DNA for the CDR3 is TGTGCCAGCAGCTTAACTTGGGACAGGACAAAACTGTTTTTT.

The table lists this clone with a few counts. J is TRBJ2-1 and V is TRBV10-2; 8 bases are shared with TRBD2. J was trimmed by 7 bases and V by 9 bases; bases with no gene match: 5. Germline V gene data show CDR1 as WSHSY and CDR2 as SAAADI. This CDR3 comprises 12 residues. CDR3 in amino acids: CASFGGANEQFF. The CDR3, as DNA: TGCGCCAGTTTCGGGGGGGCAAATGAGCAGTTCTTC.

The count of this clone is one. The chain employs TRBV7-7 and TRBJ2-1; TRBD2 aligns across 8 bases. Losses at the gene ends were 5 bases for V and 4 bases for J; bases not matched to a gene: 4. CDR1 is SSHAT and CDR2 is FNYEAQ in the germline V gene (reference sequence). This CDR3 is built from 14 residues. CDR3 amino acids: CASSPGGPYNEQFF. The CDR3 region has the DNA TGTGCCAGCAGCCCGGGGGGGCCGTACAATGAGCAGTTCTTC.

The CDR3 nucleotides read TGTGCCAGCTCCGGAGGGACAGGGGCCTACGAGCAGTACTTC. Residues: CASSGGTGAYEQYF. This rearrangement joins TRBV18 to TRBJ2-7; TRBD1 aligns across 10 bases. Per the germline V gene, CDR1 is KGHSH and CDR2 is LQKENI. Trimming cost V 6 bases and J 2 bases; bases outside gene matches: 4. This CDR3 contains 14 residues.

The chain employs TRBV5-4 and TRBJ1-6; TRBD1 matches 7 bases. Germline-derived CDR1 and CDR2 are SGHNT and YYREEE (reference sequence). J gave up 5 bases and V 4 bases, and 9 bases lay outside the gene matches. The CDR3 spans 16 residues. Here the CDR3 reads CASSTGQDPNNSPLHF. In DNA, the CDR3 is TGTGCCAGCAGCACCGGACAGGACCCTAATAATTCACCCCTCCACTTT.

The chain has TRBV19 and TRBJ2-1; 9 positions match TRBD2. V gave up 1 base and J gave up 5 bases; unmatched junction bases: 3. The CDR3 is made up of 15 amino acids. Per germline, CDR1 LNHDA and CDR2 SQIVND (reference sequence). This chain's CDR3 is CASSIASGGNNEQFF. CDR3 coding DNA: TGTGCCAGTAGTATAGCCAGCGGGGGGAACAATGAGCAGTTCTTC.

This chain links TRBV2 with TRBJ2-3; the D is unclear. Trimming shortened V by 5 bases and J by 3 bases, and 12 bases separated the two germline ends. Germline-derived CDR1 and CDR2 are SNHLY and FYNNEI. The CDR3 runs to 14 residues. The CDR3 region is CASSPTPRTDTQYF. CDR3 nucleotide sequence: TGTGCCAGCAGTCCGACTCCGAGGACAGATACGCAGTATTTT.

The chain employs TRBV4-2 and TRBJ2-1; 8 bases map to TRBD1. The V segment lost 5 bases and the J segment 8 bases; nucleotides outside the gene matches: 20. This CDR3 comprises 18 residues. CDR1 is LGHNA, CDR2 YNFKEQ, per germline. CDR3 coding DNA: TGTGCCAGCAGCAAAAGGGATCCGGGACAGGATGTCTCCGATGAGCAGTTCTTC. It specifies CASSKRDPGQDVSDEQFF.

J is TRBJ1-6 and V is TRBV6-5; 7 nucleotides match TRBD1. Germline-derived CDR1 and CDR2 are MNHEY and SVGAGI. Germline trimming cut 6 bases from V and 6 bases from J; bases unmatched to any gene: 5. The length of the CDR3 is 14 residues. CDR3 nucleotides: TGTGCCAGCAGCCCCGGACAGGTTAATTCACCCCTCCACTTT. It codes for CASSPGQVNSPLHF.

The chain combines TRBV9 with TRBJ1-2; no clear D gene. CDR3 length equals 13 residues. CDR1 and CDR2 (germline): SGDLS, YYNGEE. The germline V and J ends were trimmed by 4 bases and 4 bases, with 11 bases remaining between them. The chain's CDR3 is CASSRPGTYGYTF. Here the CDR3 DNA reads TGTGCCAGCAGCCGCCCGGGAACCTATGGCTACACCTTC.

This chain links TRBV11-2 with TRBJ1-1; D perhaps matches TRBD1 (5 bases). CDR3 length: 11 amino acids. CDR1 is SGHAT, CDR2 FQNNGV, per germline. The V and J ends lost 6 bases and 11 bases respectively, with 13 bases between them. CDR3 DNA sequence: TGTGCCAGCAGTCGCCGGGGGGTGGCTTTCTTT. As protein: CASSRRGVAFF. The whole variable domain, remainder taken from reference TRBV11-2 and TRBJ1-1, is EAGVAQSPRYKIIEKRQSVAFWCNPISGHATLYWYQQILGQGPKLLIQFQNNGVVDDSQLPKDRFSAERLKGVDSTLKIQPAKLEDSAVYLCASSRRGVAFFGQGTRLTVV.

The rearrangement links TRBV6-6 to TRBJ1-1, with a possible D match to TRBD1 (6 bases). Looked up from germline, CDR1 is MNHNY and CDR2 is SVGAGI (reference sequence). Deletions cut 5 bases from V and 4 bases from J, with 14 bases between. The CDR3 covers 14 residues. The CDR3 DNA reads TGTGCCAGCAGTCGTACGGCGGGGGCCACTGAAGCTTTCTTT. Amino acids: CASSRTAGATEAFF.

The CDR3 DNA is TGTGCCAGCAGCTTAGGGTCCCCGGGCTACGAGCAGTACTTC. Protein sequence: CASSLGSPGYEQYF. This chain links TRBV7-8 with TRBJ2-7, with no clear D. Looked up from germline, CDR1 is SGHVS and CDR2 is FQNEAQ. CDR3 size: 14 residues. V was clipped by 1 base and J by 3 bases, with 10 bases between them.